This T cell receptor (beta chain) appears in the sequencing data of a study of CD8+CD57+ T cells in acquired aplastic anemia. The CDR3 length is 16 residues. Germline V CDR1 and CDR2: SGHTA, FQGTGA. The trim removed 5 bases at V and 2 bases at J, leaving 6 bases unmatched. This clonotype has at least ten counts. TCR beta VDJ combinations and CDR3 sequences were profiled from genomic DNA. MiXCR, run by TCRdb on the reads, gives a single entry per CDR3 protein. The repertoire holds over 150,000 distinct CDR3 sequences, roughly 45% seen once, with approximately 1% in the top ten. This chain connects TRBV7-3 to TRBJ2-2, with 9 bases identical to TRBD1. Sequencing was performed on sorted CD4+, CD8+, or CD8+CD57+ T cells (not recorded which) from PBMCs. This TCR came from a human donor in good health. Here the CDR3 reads CASSPGTGRNTGELFF. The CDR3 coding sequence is TGTGCCAGCAGCCCCGGGACAGGGAGAAACACCGGGGAGCTGTTTTTT. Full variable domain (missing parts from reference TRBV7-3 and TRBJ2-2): GAGVSQTPSNKVTEKGKYVELRCDPISGHTALYWYRQSLGQGPEFLIYFQGTGAADDSGLPNDRFFAVRPEGSVSTLKIQRTERGDSAVYLCASSPGTGRNTGELFFGEGSRLTVL.